Sequencing of this TCR beta chain was carried out in a study of Ad26.COV2.S vaccination and SARS-CoV-2 variants. Study at large: Dosing was one shot or two shots 56 days apart.

CDR1 and CDR2 (germline): SNHLY, FYNNEI. Trimming cost V 3 bases and J 6 bases, with 9 bases left between them. The CDR3 has 13 amino acids. Sample treatment: 15 to 20 received Ad26.COV2.S at low or high dose, single or two shots; a few received placebo; per-sample allocation not given. Sample collection was performed on day 63 after the first vaccine or placebo injection. Profiling relied on immunoSEQ multiplex PCR, and the TCRdb table lists in-frame clones only, not all of them. The table records around 300,000 clones, 86% of them present only once. The sample here was peripheral blood, taken in a trial of Ad26.COV2.S vaccine versus placebo. The TCR comes from a person aged 18-60 years who received the Ad26.COV2.S COVID-19 vaccine or a placebo. The V gene is TRBV2, the J gene TRBJ1-5; D gene uncertain. The CDR3 nucleotides are TGTGCCAGCAGTGAGCCCGGCGGTCAGCCCCAGCATTTT. Translated, it gives CASSEPGGQPQHF.